A selection of T cell receptor beta chains follows, all from one sample in a study of T cells in Graves' hyperthyroidism and ophthalmopathy. MiXCR was run by TCRdb on the multiplex PCR reads, yielding one entry per CDR3 protein. The sample lists around 500,000 distinct CDR3 sequences, roughly 15% occurring once. The sample taken for sequencing was blood. These receptors all come from a woman in her twenties or thirties with Graves' ophthalmopathy. Each CDR3 is given with its conserved first and last residue. The D gene is left open where the match is weak. Rows may omit the clone size; those that give it use once, few, many or a size class.

V gene	D gene	clone size	J gene	CDR3 protein	CDR3 DNA
TRBV10-3	TRBD1	.	TRBJ2-1	CAITEPGTGWNEQFF	TGTGCCATCACTGAGCCCGGGACAGGGTGGAATGAGCAGTTCTTC
TRBV28	TRBD2	many	TRBJ2-1	CASSSPLKAGGYNEQFF	TGTGCCAGCAGTTCCCCTTTGAAAGCGGGAGGGTACAATGAGCAGTTCTTC
TRBV11-2	TRBD2	.	TRBJ2-5	CASTGMLAGGPGTQYF	TGTGCCAGCACCGGGATGCTAGCGGGAGGGCCCGGGACCCAGTACTTC
TRBV5-5	.	few	TRBJ2-7	CASSRAGFYEQYF	TGTGCCAGCAGCCGTGCCGGATTCTACGAGCAGTACTTC
TRBV7-8	TRBD2	.	TRBJ2-1	CASSSAGTSGSYNEQFF	TGTGCCAGCAGCTCGGCCGGGACTAGCGGCTCCTACAATGAGCAGTTCTTC
TRBV27	.	.	TRBJ2-2	CASSPAPNTGELFF	TGTGCCAGCAGCCCGGCCCCGAACACCGGGGAGCTGTTTTTT
TRBV5-1	.	.	TRBJ2-5	CASSAYQETQYF	TGCGCCAGCAGCGCATACCAAGAGACCCAGTACTTC
TRBV20-1	TRBD2	few	TRBJ2-1	CSGSSGISNEQFF	TGCAGTGGGTCTAGCGGGATCTCCAATGAGCAGTTCTTC
TRBV2	TRBD2	many	TRBJ2-1	CASNPSGRIYNEQFF	TGTGCCAGCAATCCTAGCGGGAGAATCTACAATGAGCAGTTCTTC
TRBV20-1	TRBD2	few	TRBJ2-3	CSARDIGGGLAGVWTDTQYF	TGCAGTGCTAGAGATATCGGAGGGGGACTAGCGGGAGTTTGGACAGATACGCAGTATTTT
TRBV2	.	.	TRBJ1-2	CASDNPVRGDYGYTF	TGTGCCAGCGATAACCCGGTGAGGGGCGACTATGGCTACACCTTC
TRBV15	.	few	TRBJ1-4	CATSREQLHNEKLFF	TGTGCCACCAGCAGAGAACAGCTGCATAATGAAAAACTGTTTTTT
TRBV7-9	TRBD1	few	TRBJ1-2	CASSLGPGQGFGYTF	TGTGCCAGCAGCCTGGGACCGGGACAGGGCTTTGGCTACACCTTC
TRBV6-4	TRBD2	.	TRBJ2-2	CASSDSPFGLADTGELFF	TGTGCCAGCAGTGACTCTCCTTTCGGACTAGCGGACACCGGGGAGCTGTTTTTT
TRBV28	TRBD1	.	TRBJ1-1	CASRSTGTENTEAFF	TGTGCCAGCAGATCAACCGGGACAGAGAACACTGAAGCTTTCTTT
TRBV7-3	.	many	TRBJ2-1	CASSPVHHNEQFF	TGTGCCAGCAGCCCAGTACACCACAATGAGCAGTTCTTC
TRBV11-2	.	many	TRBJ2-3	CASSLEGQASTDTQYF	TGTGCCAGCAGCTTAGAGGGGCAGGCTAGCACAGATACGCAGTATTTT
TRBV5-1	.	.	TRBJ2-2	CASFKSVGELFF	TGCGCCAGCTTTAAGAGTGTCGGGGAGCTGTTTTTT
TRBV5-1	TRBD1	many	TRBJ1-1	CASSTDPGGETFF	TGCGCCAGCAGCACCGACCCAGGGGGCGAGACTTTCTTT
TRBV6-1	.	.	TRBJ2-5	CARQAQYF	TGTGCCAGACAGGCCCAGTACTTC
TRBV5-1	TRBD1	.	TRBJ2-1	CASSSMGVQGFNEQFF	TGCGCCAGCAGCTCTATGGGTGTACAGGGGTTCAATGAGCAGTTCTTC
TRBV7-6	.	.	TRBJ2-7	CASSLALNEQYF	TGTGCCAGCAGCTTAGCTTTAAACGAGCAGTACTTC